This T cell receptor (beta chain) came from a study of CD8+CD57+ T cells in acquired aplastic anemia. Study-level results: CD8+ Simpson's diversity did not differ significantly between patients and controls.

Researchers used genomic DNA as the template to profile TCR beta VDJ and CDR3. MiXCR was run by TCRdb on the reads, yielding one entry per CDR3 protein. This table holds some 210,000 distinct CDR3 sequences, roughly 55% found once. CDR3 length: 15 amino acids. Germline-derived CDR1 and CDR2 are SGHTA and FQGNSA. The V and J ends lost 5 bases and 12 bases respectively, with 23 bases between them. Comments on this clonotype: Its antigen is undetermined.

Sequencing was performed on sorted CD4+, CD8+, or CD8+CD57+ T cells (not recorded which) from PBMCs. This TCR came from a human donor in good health. This chain links TRBV7-2 with TRBJ2-1, with D possibly being TRBD2 (5 bases). In DNA, the CDR3 is TGTGCCAGCAGCCCTACGGGAAGTCCCACAGATACGCAGTTCTTC. Encoded protein: CASSPTGSPTDTQFF.